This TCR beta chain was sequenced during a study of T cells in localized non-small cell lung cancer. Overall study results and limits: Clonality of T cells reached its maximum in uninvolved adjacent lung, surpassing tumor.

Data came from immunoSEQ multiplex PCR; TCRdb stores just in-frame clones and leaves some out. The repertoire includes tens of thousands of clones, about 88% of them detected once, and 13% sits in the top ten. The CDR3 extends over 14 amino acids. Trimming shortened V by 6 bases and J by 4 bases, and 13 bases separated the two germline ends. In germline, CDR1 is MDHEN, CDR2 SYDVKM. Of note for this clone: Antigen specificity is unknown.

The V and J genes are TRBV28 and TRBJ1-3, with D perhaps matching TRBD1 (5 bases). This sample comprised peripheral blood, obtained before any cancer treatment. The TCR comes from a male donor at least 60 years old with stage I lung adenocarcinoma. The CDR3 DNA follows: TGTGCCAGCAGACCCCGGACATTCGGAAACACCATATATTTT. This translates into CASRPRTFGNTIYF. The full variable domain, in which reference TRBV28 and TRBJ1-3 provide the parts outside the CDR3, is DVKVTQSSRYLVKRTGEKVFLECVQDMDHENMFWYRQDPGLGLRLIYFSYDVKMKEKGDIPEGYSVSREKKERFSLILESASTNQTSMYLCASRPRTFGNTIYFGEGSWLTVV.